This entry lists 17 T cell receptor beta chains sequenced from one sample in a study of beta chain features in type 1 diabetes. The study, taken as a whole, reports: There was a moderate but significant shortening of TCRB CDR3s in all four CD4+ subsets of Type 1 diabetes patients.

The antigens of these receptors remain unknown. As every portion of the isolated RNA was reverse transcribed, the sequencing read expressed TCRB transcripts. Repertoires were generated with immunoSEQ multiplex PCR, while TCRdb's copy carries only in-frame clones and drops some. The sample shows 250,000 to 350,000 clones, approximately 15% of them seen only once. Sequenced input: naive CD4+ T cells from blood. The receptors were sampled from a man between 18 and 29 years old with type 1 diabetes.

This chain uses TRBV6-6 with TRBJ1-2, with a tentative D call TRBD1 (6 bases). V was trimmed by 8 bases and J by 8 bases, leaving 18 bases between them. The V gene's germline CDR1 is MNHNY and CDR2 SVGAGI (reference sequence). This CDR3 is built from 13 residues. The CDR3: CASSRPGVRGYTF. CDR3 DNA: TGTGCCAGCTCCCGCCCAGGGGTGAGAGGCTACACCTTC.

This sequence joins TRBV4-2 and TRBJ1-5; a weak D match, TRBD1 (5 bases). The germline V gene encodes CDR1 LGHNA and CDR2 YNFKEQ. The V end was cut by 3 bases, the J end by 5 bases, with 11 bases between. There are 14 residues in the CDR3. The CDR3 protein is CASSQAIGDQPQHF. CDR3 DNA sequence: TGTGCCAGCAGCCAGGCTATAGGGGATCAGCCCCAGCATTTT.

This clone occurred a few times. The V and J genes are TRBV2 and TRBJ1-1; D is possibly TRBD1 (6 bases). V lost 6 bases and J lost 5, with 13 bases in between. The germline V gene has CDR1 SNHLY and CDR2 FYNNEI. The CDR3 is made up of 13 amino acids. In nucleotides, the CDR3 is TGTGCCAGCAGGGGGGACACGGGGACTGAAGCTTTCTTT. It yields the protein CASRGDTGTEAFF.

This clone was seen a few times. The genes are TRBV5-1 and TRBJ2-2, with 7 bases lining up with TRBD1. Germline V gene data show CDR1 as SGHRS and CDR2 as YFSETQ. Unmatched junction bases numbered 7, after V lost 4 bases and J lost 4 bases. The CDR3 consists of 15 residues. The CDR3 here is CASSPGTDFTGELFF. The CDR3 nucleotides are TGCGCCAGCAGCCCCGGGACAGATTTCACCGGGGAGCTGTTTTTT.

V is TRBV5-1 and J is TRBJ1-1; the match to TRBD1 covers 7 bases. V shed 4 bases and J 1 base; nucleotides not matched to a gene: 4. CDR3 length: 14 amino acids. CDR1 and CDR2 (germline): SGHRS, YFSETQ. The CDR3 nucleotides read TGCGCCAGCAGCAAGGGACAGACGAACACTGAAGCTTTCTTT. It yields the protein CASSKGQTNTEAFF.

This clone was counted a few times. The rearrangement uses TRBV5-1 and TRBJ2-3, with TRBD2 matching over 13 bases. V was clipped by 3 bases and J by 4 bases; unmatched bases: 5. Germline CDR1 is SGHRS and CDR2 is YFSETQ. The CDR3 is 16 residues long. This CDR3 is CASSSGTSGTADTQYF. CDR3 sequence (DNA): TGCGCCAGCAGCTCCGGGACTAGCGGGACCGCAGATACGCAGTATTTT.

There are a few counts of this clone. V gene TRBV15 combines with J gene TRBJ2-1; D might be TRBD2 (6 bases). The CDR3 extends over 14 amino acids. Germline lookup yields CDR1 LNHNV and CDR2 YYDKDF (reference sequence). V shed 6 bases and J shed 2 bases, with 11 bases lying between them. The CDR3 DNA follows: TGTGCCACCAGTGTGAGGACTACCTACAATGAGCAGTTCTTC. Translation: CATSVRTTYNEQFF.

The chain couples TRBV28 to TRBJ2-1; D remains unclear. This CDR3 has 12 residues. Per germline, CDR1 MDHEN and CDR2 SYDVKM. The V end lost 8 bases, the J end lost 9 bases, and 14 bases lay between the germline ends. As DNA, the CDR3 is TGTGCCAGCGGTAGACGAGAGGCTGAGCAGTTCTTC. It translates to CASGRREAEQFF.

CDR3 sequence reads: CAWSRAPLAGGPSEQFF. DNA of the CDR3: TGTGCCTGGAGTAGGGCCCCTCTAGCGGGGGGGCCCAGTGAGCAGTTCTTC. The chain has TRBV30 and TRBJ2-1, with TRBD2 identical over 12 bases. Trimming cost V 2 bases and J 9 bases; bases outside gene matches: 14. Germline V lookup: CDR1 GTSNPN, CDR2 SVGIG (reference sequence). The CDR3 is made up of 17 amino acids.

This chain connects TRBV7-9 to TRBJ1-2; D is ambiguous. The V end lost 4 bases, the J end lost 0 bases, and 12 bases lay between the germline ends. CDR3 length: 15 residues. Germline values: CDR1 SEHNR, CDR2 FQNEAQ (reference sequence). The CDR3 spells CASSSPDIANYGYTF. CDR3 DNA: TGTGCCAGCAGCTCACCAGACATAGCTAACTATGGCTACACCTTC.

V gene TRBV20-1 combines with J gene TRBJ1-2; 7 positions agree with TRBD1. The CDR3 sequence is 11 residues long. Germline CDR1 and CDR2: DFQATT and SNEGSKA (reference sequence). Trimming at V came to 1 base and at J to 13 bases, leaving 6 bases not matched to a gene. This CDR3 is CSARVGGRATF. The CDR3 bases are TGCAGTGCTAGAGTAGGGGGCCGCGCCACCTTC.

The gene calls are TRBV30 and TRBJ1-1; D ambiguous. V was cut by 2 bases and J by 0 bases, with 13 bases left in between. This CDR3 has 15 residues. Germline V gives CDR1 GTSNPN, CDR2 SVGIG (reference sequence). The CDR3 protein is CAWSRSRLMNTEAFF. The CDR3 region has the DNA TGTGCCTGGAGTAGAAGCCGACTGATGAACACTGAAGCTTTCTTT.

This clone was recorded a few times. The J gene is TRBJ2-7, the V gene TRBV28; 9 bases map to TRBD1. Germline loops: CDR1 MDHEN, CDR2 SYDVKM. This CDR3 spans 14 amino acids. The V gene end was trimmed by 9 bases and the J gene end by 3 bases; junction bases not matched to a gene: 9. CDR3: CASTTGGVGYEQYF. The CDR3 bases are TGTGCCAGTACGACAGGGGGAGTGGGCTACGAGCAGTACTTC. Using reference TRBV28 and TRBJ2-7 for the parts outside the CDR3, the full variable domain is DVKVTQSSRYLVKRTGEKVFLECVQDMDHENMFWYRQDPGLGLRLIYFSYDVKMKEKGDIPEGYSVSREKKERFSLILESASTNQTSMYLCASTTGGVGYEQYFGPGTRLTVT.

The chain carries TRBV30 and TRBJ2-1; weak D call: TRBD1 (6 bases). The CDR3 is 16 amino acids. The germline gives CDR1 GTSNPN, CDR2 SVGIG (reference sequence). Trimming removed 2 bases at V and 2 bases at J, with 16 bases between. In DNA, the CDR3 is TGTGCCTGGAGTCCCACAGGGATGATACCCTACAATGAGCAGTTCTTC. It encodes CAWSPTGMIPYNEQFF. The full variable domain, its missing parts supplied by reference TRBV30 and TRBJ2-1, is SQTIHQWPATLVQPVGSPLSLECTVEGTSNPNLYWYRQAAGRGLQLLFYSVGIGQISSEVPQNLSASRPQDRQFILSSKKLLLSDSGFYLCAWSPTGMIPYNEQFFGPGTRLTVL.

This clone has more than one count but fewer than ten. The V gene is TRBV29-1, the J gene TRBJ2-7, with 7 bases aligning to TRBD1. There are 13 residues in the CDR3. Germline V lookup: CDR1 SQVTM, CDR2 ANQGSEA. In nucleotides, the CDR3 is TGCAGTGCAGACAGGGCGGGCTCCTACGAGCAGTACTTC. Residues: CSADRAGSYEQYF.

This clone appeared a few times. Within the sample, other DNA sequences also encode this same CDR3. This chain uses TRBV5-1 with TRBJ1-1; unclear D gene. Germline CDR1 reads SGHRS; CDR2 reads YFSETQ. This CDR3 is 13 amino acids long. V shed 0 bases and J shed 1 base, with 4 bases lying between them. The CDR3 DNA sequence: TGCGCCAGCAGCTTGGCCGGGAACACTGAAGCTTTCTTT. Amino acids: CASSLAGNTEAFF.

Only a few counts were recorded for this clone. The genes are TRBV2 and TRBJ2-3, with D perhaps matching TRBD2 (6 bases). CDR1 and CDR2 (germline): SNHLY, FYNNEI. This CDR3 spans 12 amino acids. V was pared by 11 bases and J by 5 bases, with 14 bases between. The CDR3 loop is CAGGLGGDTQYF. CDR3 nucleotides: TGTGCCGGGGGACTTGGCGGAGATACGCAGTATTTT.